This TCR beta chain was sequenced in a study of shared clonotypes between healthy human individuals. Study-wide results and caveats: Among the subsets, naive ones generally showed larger estimated richness than memory ones. Few donors limited the genetic and exposure-history diversity represented.

Points on this clone: As yet, its antigen is unknown.

The length of the CDR3 is 15 residues. Trimming pared 0 bases from V and 4 bases from J, leaving 12 bases between. In germline, CDR1 is SGDLS, CDR2 YYNGEE. The protocol was immunoSEQ multiplex PCR, while the TCRdb copy is restricted to in-frame clones and leaves out a portion. The table lists some 2,000,000 clones, 95% of them singletons. The TCR sequence derives from a man in his late teens or twenties in good health. Sequencing was carried out using naive CD4+ T cells sorted from blood. Subset here: CD45RA+ positively selected. The V and J genes are TRBV9 and TRBJ2-3, with TRBD2 as a possible D gene (6 bases). The CDR3 region is CASSVGRGGADTQYF. The CDR3 DNA is TGTGCCAGCAGCGTAGGGCGGGGAGGCGCAGATACGCAGTATTTT.